These 8 T cell receptor beta chains came from one sample sequenced in a study of early T cells in non-severe SARS-CoV-2 infection. Using its own MiXCR run on the 5' RACE reads, TCRdb lists one record per CDR3 protein. In the table there are 90,000 to 120,000 distinct CDR3 sequences, 11% of which are singletons. Sequenced: whole blood. Every receptor here comes from an adult who was a healthcare worker with PCR-confirmed SARS-CoV-2 infection or an uninfected control (not recorded which).

Many counts were recorded for this clonotype. In nucleotides, the CDR3 is TGTGCCAGCAGCTTCGCGGGAGGGTCCTACAATGAGCAGTTCTTC. Translated: CASSFAGGSYNEQFF. V gene TRBV7-2 combines with J gene TRBJ2-1; 9 bases align to TRBD2. Germline CDR1 and CDR2: SGHTA and FQGNSA. J lost 1 base, V lost 3 bases, and 1 base had no gene match. CDR3 length: 15 amino acids.

This chain joins TRBV27 and TRBJ2-7; no definite D call. The germline CDR1 and CDR2 sequences are MNHEY and SMNVEV (reference sequence). This CDR3 is 11 amino acids long. Deletions cut 7 bases from V and 9 bases from J, with 13 bases between. The CDR3 nucleotides read TGTGCCAGCATAGATCAGGCGGTGCAGTACTTC. Protein sequence: CASIDQAVQYF.

This clonotype was counted only a few times. As DNA, the CDR3 is TGTGCCAGCAGCTTAGCGCGGGGGACTTCTCTCAATGAGCAGTTCTTC. As protein: CASSLARGTSLNEQFF. The V and J genes are TRBV7-2 and TRBJ2-1; TRBD2 matches 7 bases. Germline V gene lookup returns CDR1 SGHTA and CDR2 FQGNSA. This CDR3 is built from 16 residues. Trimming removed 0 bases from V and 6 bases from J; junction bases left unmatched: 8.

This clonotype occurred many times. This CDR3 reads CAWSGDGGWEETQYF. DNA of the CDR3: TGTGCCTGGAGTGGGGATGGCGGGTGGGAGGAGACCCAGTACTTC. This sequence joins TRBV30 and TRBJ2-5; tentatively, D is TRBD2 (5 bases). Germline CDR1 is GTSNPN and CDR2 is SVGIG (reference sequence). With 1 base removed from V and 5 bases from J, the gap between germline ends came to 17 bases. The CDR3 is made up of 15 amino acids.

The chain recombines TRBV25-1 with TRBJ2-2; the match to TRBD1 covers 7 bases. Germline values: CDR1 MGHDK, CDR2 SYGVNS. Trimming removed 4 bases from V and 5 bases from J; junction bases left unmatched: 7. The CDR3 consists of 15 residues. The CDR3 protein is CASSGPGQRTGELFF. For the CDR3, the DNA is TGTGCCAGCAGTGGCCCGGGACAGCGGACCGGGGAGCTGTTTTTT.

This clonotype showed up many times. The rearrangement joins TRBV7-2 to TRBJ2-3; D call uncertain. V was clipped by 5 bases and J by 4 bases, with 10 bases between them. The CDR3 is made up of 13 amino acids. Germline V CDR1 and CDR2: SGHTA, FQGNSA. CDR3 bases: TGTGCCAGCAGCCGAAGTGTTGCAGATACGCAGTATTTT. Its translation: CASSRSVADTQYF.

This clonotype was seen repeatedly, ten times or more. The CDR3 region has the DNA TGTGCCAGCAGCGTAACAGCAAACACTGAAGCTTTCTTT. Residues: CASSVTANTEAFF. The rearrangement links TRBV9 to TRBJ1-1, with D unclear. This CDR3 comprises 13 residues. The V and J ends lost 1 base and 2 bases respectively, with 6 bases between them. Germline V gene sequence: CDR1 SGDLS, CDR2 YYNGEE.

This clonotype was counted a single time. This chain uses TRBV9 with TRBJ2-7; the D gene is possibly TRBD2 (6 bases). Germline loops: CDR1 SGDLS, CDR2 YYNGEE. The CDR3 is 13 residues long. V lost 3 bases and J lost 6, with 13 bases in between. In DNA, the CDR3 is TGTGCCAGCAGCGACTGGAGGGGTGCCGAGCAGTACTTC. Protein sequence: CASSDWRGAEQYF.